The 23 T cell receptor beta chains in this list originate from one sample, sequenced in a study of human T cells and chemical hapten exposure. Time point of the sample: pre-sensitization, week 0. The sample's treatment: therapeutic diphenylcyclopropenone sensitization with weekly scalp DPC. Each CDR3 protein gets one entry after TCRdb re-called the RACE reads with MiXCR. The table lists 95,000 to 150,000 distinct CDR3 sequences, 13% of them singletons. Material: whole blood, obtained in connection with sensitization to the hapten diphenylcyclopropenone (DPC). These receptors were collected from a woman aged 18-29 years with alopecia areata. Some clones in this sample may be carry-over from other donors' samples.

The rearrangement uses TRBV27 and TRBJ2-3; 8 bases fit TRBD2. The ends lost 4 bases at V and 2 bases at J; junction bases unmatched: 11. CDR3 size: 17 residues. The germline V gene has CDR1 MNHEY and CDR2 SMNVEV (reference sequence). The CDR3 loop reads CASSSLGRGAFTDTQYF. CDR3 in DNA: TGTGCCAGCAGTTCCCTTGGGCGGGGGGCCTTCACAGATACGCAGTATTTT.

This clonotype was detected ten times or more. This sequence joins TRBV7-6 and TRBJ1-2; D gene uncertain. Trimming removed 5 bases from V and 4 bases from J, with 8 bases in between. Germline values: CDR1 SGHVS, CDR2 FNYEAQ. This CDR3 comprises 12 residues. CDR3 sequence: CASSPGSYGYTF. The CDR3 DNA is TGTGCCAGCAGCCCGGGCTCCTATGGCTACACCTTC. Full variable domain (remainder filled in from reference TRBV7-6 and TRBJ1-2): GAGVSQSPRYKVTKRGQDVALRCDPISGHVSLYWYRQALGQGPEFLTYFNYEAQQDKSGLPNDRFSAERPEGSISTLTIQRTEQRDSAMYRCASSPGSYGYTFGSGTRLTVV.

This clonotype has only a few counts. The V call is TRBV7-8, the J call TRBJ2-7; 7 bases line up with TRBD2. Germline CDR1 SGHVS, CDR2 FQNEAQ. This CDR3 is 17 amino acids long. V dropped 5 bases and J dropped 0; count of bases not matched to a gene: 13. The CDR3 bases are TGTGCCAGCAGCCTCCCTGAAAGCGGGGCAAGCTCCTACGAGCAGTACTTC. Its translation is CASSLPESGASSYEQYF. Using reference TRBV7-8 and TRBJ2-7 for the parts outside the CDR3, the full variable domain is GAGVSQSPRYKVAKRGQDVALRCDPISGHVSLFWYQQALGQGPEFLTYFQNEAQLDKSGLPSDRFFAERPEGSVSTLKIQRTQQEDSAVYLCASSLPESGASSYEQYFGPGTRLTVT.

The V and J genes are TRBV12-3 or TRBV12-4 and TRBJ2-1; TRBD2 matches 13 bases. The CDR3 is 16 residues long. The V segment lost 4 bases and the J segment 10 bases; nucleotides outside the gene matches: 10. In DNA, the CDR3 is TGTGCCAGCAGTTATCCCGGGACTAGCGGGACGGGGGAGCAGTTCTTC. Translating it yields CASSYPGTSGTGEQFF.

CDR3 in amino acids: CASSFYLVTGDPGYTF. The CDR3 coding sequence is TGTGCCAGCAGTTTCTACCTCGTCACGGGGGACCCTGGCTACACCTTC. J is TRBJ1-2 and V is TRBV12-3 or TRBV12-4; possible D gene TRBD1, 5 bases. The CDR3 has 16 residues. The germline V and J ends were trimmed by 3 bases and 7 bases, with 21 bases remaining between them.

The V gene is TRBV11-2, the J gene TRBJ2-3; unclear D gene. V lost 0 bases to trimming and J lost 8 bases, with 9 bases between them. Germline V gene data show CDR1 as SGHAT and CDR2 as FQNNGV. CDR3 length: 13 residues. The CDR3 loop is CASSLEVRGTQYF. For the CDR3, the DNA is TGTGCCAGCAGCTTAGAAGTCCGAGGTACGCAGTATTTT.

The chain couples TRBV10-1 to TRBJ2-4, with D possibly being TRBD1 (6 bases). CDR3 length: 16 residues. Germline V gene lookup returns CDR1 WNHNN and CDR2 SYGVQD (reference sequence). The V end lost 0 bases, the J end lost 1 base, and 10 bases lay between the germline ends. The CDR3 sequence: CASSESGTRAKNIQYF. The CDR3, as DNA: TGCGCCAGCAGTGAGTCAGGGACACGGGCCAAAAACATTCAGTACTTC.

The sample holds a few counts of this clonotype. The rearrangement uses TRBV29-1 and TRBJ2-5, with 11 bases matching TRBD2. The CDR3 totals 15 residues. Trimming cost V 5 bases and J 0 bases; bases outside gene matches: 5. CDR1 and CDR2 from the germline V gene are SQVTM and ANQGSEA. In DNA form, the CDR3 reads TGCAGCGTTCCCCCTAGCGGGGGGTACCAAGAGACCCAGTACTTC. As protein: CSVPPSGGYQETQYF.

This chain connects TRBV7-2 to TRBJ1-3; D is uncertain. V shed 1 base and J shed 4 bases, with 11 bases lying between them. The CDR3 is made up of 15 amino acids. CDR1 and CDR2 (germline): SGHTA, FQGNSA. CDR3 nucleotides: TGTGCCAGCAGCTTAGTAGTAAAACAGGGAAACACCATATATTTT. Its translation: CASSLVVKQGNTIYF. Variable domain in full (rest from reference TRBV7-2 and TRBJ1-3): GAGVSQSPSNKVTEKGKDVELRCDPISGHTALYWYRQSLGQGLEFLIYFQGNSAPDKSGLPSDRFSAERTGGSVSTLTIQRTQQEDSAVYLCASSLVVKQGNTIYFGEGSWLTVV.

The V and J genes are TRBV20-1 and TRBJ2-7, with TRBD1 identical over 10 bases. V was clipped by 3 bases and J by 3 bases; unmatched bases: 8. The CDR3 spans 15 residues. Germline CDR1 and CDR2: DFQATT and SNEGSKA (reference sequence). The CDR3 DNA sequence: TGCAGTGCTAGCAAAGGACAGGGGGTTATCTACGAGCAGTACTTC. Its translation is CSASKGQGVIYEQYF.

The chain has TRBV27 and TRBJ2-1; possible D gene TRBD2, 7 bases. The CDR3 runs to 17 residues. The germline V gene encodes CDR1 MNHEY and CDR2 SMNVEV (reference sequence). Trimming cost V 2 bases and J 2 bases, with 16 bases left between them. CDR3: CASSLSGWGGTYNEQFF. DNA for the CDR3: TGTGCCAGCAGTTTAAGTGGGTGGGGGGGCACCTACAATGAGCAGTTCTTC.

The CDR3 region has the DNA TGTGCCAGCAGTTTAATGCAGGTCCTCTCCTACGAGCAGTACTTC. Residues: CASSLMQVLSYEQYF. The chain recombines TRBV28 with TRBJ2-7, with D unclear. The CDR3 is made up of 15 amino acids. V dropped 2 bases and J dropped 0 bases, with 11 bases sitting between them. From germline, CDR1 is MDHEN and CDR2 SYDVKM.

This clonotype was seen only a few times. The chain's CDR3 is CASSHIAGKNIQYF. The CDR3 nucleotides read TGTGCCAGCAGCCATATAGCAGGGAAAAACATTCAGTACTTC. The chain joins TRBV3-1 to TRBJ2-4; a possible D gene is TRBD1 (5 bases). Deletions cut 3 bases from V and 4 bases from J, with 10 bases between. Germline CDR1 reads LGHDT; CDR2 reads YNNKEL (reference sequence). This CDR3 is 14 amino acids long.

This clonotype was found a few times. The chain uses TRBV20-1 and TRBJ1-1, with D possibly being TRBD1 (5 bases). Germline CDR1 DFQATT, CDR2 SNEGSKA (reference sequence). Between the trimmed V and J ends, which lost 4 bases and 5 bases, there was a span of 17 bases. The CDR3 extends over 14 amino acids. CDR3 loop: CSATMWAGHTEAFF. The CDR3 DNA is TGCAGTGCTACCATGTGGGCAGGGCATACTGAAGCTTTCTTT.

CDR3 DNA sequence: TGCGCCAGCAGGACGGGACTAGCGGAATACAATGAGCAGTTCTTC. It yields the protein CASRTGLAEYNEQFF. This chain links TRBV5-1 with TRBJ2-1; the match to TRBD2 covers 11 bases. Germline CDR1 and CDR2: SGHRS and YFSETQ. Trimming at V came to 5 bases and at J to 4 bases, leaving 5 bases not matched to a gene. This CDR3 contains 15 residues.

This chain connects TRBV28 to TRBJ1-1; perhaps TRBD1 as D (6 bases). Germline V gene sequence: CDR1 MDHEN, CDR2 SYDVKM. Trimming stripped 4 bases from V and 5 bases from J, with 14 bases between. The CDR3 contains 14 residues. This chain's CDR3 is CASSYRGARTEAFF. CDR3 in DNA: TGTGCCAGCAGTTATCGGGGGGCGAGGACTGAAGCTTTCTTT.

V is TRBV29-1 and J is TRBJ1-2; a possible D gene is TRBD1 (5 bases). V dropped 0 bases and J dropped 3 bases, with 11 bases sitting between them. The CDR3 length is 14 residues. Germline-derived CDR1 and CDR2 are SQVTM and ANQGSEA. CDR3: CSVEDGAGHYGYTF. The CDR3 nucleotides read TGCAGCGTTGAAGATGGGGCAGGGCACTATGGCTACACCTTC.

This clonotype came up many times. The chain couples TRBV11-2 to TRBJ1-1, with D possibly matching TRBD1 (6 bases). Germline assignment: CDR1 SGHAT and CDR2 FQNNGV. Trimming left V 5 bases short and J 4 bases short, with 17 bases between. The CDR3 has 15 residues. This chain's CDR3 is CASSPSGASGTEAFF. The CDR3 DNA follows: TGTGCCAGCAGCCCCTCGGGGGCTAGCGGCACTGAAGCTTTCTTT.

A note on this clonotype: Because it lacks the conserved phenylalanine or tryptophan at the end, this CDR3 is likely a read error. V and J are TRBV5-4 and TRBJ1-4; tentative D call: TRBD1 (5 bases). V gave up 3 bases and J gave up 8 bases, with 14 bases separating them. There are 14 residues in the CDR3. The germline gives CDR1 SGHNT, CDR2 YYREEE (reference sequence). In DNA form, the CDR3 reads TGTGCCAGCAGCTCTCCAGGGAGGGAGGAAAAACTGTTTTAT. It is translated as CASSSPGREEKLFY.

This clonotype showed up just a few times. A much bigger clone sits one base away, suggesting this may be a read error. This rearrangement joins TRBV7-2 to TRBJ1-1; D is unclear. Germline V CDR1 and CDR2: SGHTA, FQGNSA. V dropped 1 base and J dropped 1 base, with 4 bases sitting between them. This CDR3 spans 13 amino acids. CDR3 in amino acids: CASSLEGNTEAFF. The DNA for the CDR3 is TGTGCCAGCAGCTTAGAGGGGAACACTGAAGCTTTCTTT.

This clonotype has just a few counts. V usage is TRBV12-5 and J usage is TRBJ2-1; D is possibly TRBD1 (7 bases). The germline V and J ends were trimmed by 6 bases and 1 base, with 13 bases remaining between them. CDR3 length: 15 amino acids. Germline CDR1 LGHNT, CDR2 FRNRAP. CDR3 in amino acids: CASGQQGTSYNEQFF. As DNA, the CDR3 is TGTGCTAGTGGCCAACAGGGGACTTCCTACAATGAGCAGTTCTTC.

Ten or more counts support this clonotype. The rearrangement links TRBV27 to TRBJ1-2; 7 bases match TRBD1. Germline-derived CDR1 and CDR2 are MNHEY and SMNVEV (reference sequence). The V gene end was trimmed by 5 bases and the J gene end by 3 bases; junction bases not matched to a gene: 9. The CDR3 covers 15 residues. CDR3 sequence reads: CASSPSTGVHYGYTF. In DNA, the CDR3 is TGTGCCAGCAGTCCCTCCACAGGGGTTCACTATGGCTACACCTTC.

The chain is built from TRBV4-3 and TRBJ1-1; perhaps TRBD1 as D (6 bases). The V end lost 0 bases, the J end lost 3 bases, and 8 bases lay between the germline ends. From germline, CDR1 is LGHNA and CDR2 YSLEER. The CDR3 sequence is 14 residues long. The CDR3 sequence: CASSQDRGDTEAFF. The CDR3 coding sequence is TGCGCCAGCAGCCAAGACAGGGGAGACACTGAAGCTTTCTTT.